This paragraph covers one T cell receptor beta chain sequence. Its antigen is as yet unknown. The record originates from a study of early T cells in non-severe SARS-CoV-2 infection. Study-wide points: VDJdb-based annotation leaned toward anti-spike CD8 responses and missed private and CD4 specificities.

TCRdb reanalysed the 5' RACE reads using MiXCR and keeps one entry per CDR3 protein. The table records some 61,000 distinct CDR3 sequences, about 12% of them present only once. This receptor was identified in an adult who was a healthcare worker with PCR-confirmed SARS-CoV-2 infection or an uninfected control (not recorded which). The specimen sequenced was whole blood.

CDR3 sequence reads: CAISEGLAGAGEQFF. The CDR3 DNA sequence: TGTGCCATCAGTGAGGGGCTAGCGGGAGCGGGTGAGCAGTTCTTC. The chain links TRBV10-3 to TRBJ2-1, with 10 positions matching TRBD2. The CDR3 runs 15 residues. V shed 2 bases and J 9 bases; nucleotides not matched to a gene: 7. CDR1 is ENHRY, CDR2 SYGVKD, per germline.